The 28 T cell receptor beta chains below come from one sample, sequenced in a study of blood T cell repertoires in COVID-19 (dated by TCRdb to the early 2020s). Library method: the immunoSEQ multiplex PCR assay. The immuneACCESS repertoire file appears here via TCRdb, limited to in-frame rearrangements. These files lack a portion of the clones; in checked studies, under half of the deficit traces to unresolved V genes, and the cause of the others is not known. The table for this sample lists a few hundred thousand clones; around 89% of them were counted only once. The top ten hold around 12% of the sample. The sequenced sample consisted of peripheral blood. These receptors came from a woman between 50 and 59 years old with COVID-19, enrolled during active disease.

The V gene is TRBV24-1, the J gene TRBJ1-5; D perhaps matches TRBD1 (5 bases). Germline CDR1 is KGHDR and CDR2 is SFDVKD. There are 19 residues in the CDR3. The V and J ends lost 4 bases and 0 bases respectively, with 21 bases between them. The CDR3 region is CATSEGGNRGHYSNQPQHF. The CDR3 nucleotides read TGTGCCACCAGTGAGGGGGGGAACCGTGGGCACTATAGCAATCAGCCCCAGCATTTT.

This chain links TRBV6-1 with TRBJ1-5; D is uncertain. CDR3 size: 13 residues. In germline, CDR1 is MNHNS, CDR2 SASEGT. Trimming removed 3 bases from V and 6 bases from J, with 9 bases in between. Written as DNA, the CDR3 is TGTGCCAGCAGTGACGGTGTTGGTCAGCCCCAGCATTTT. Protein product: CASSDGVGQPQHF.

CDR3 coding DNA: TGTGCCACTACGACAGGGTCTAGCAATCAGCCCCAGCATTTT. This sequence encodes CATTTGSSNQPQHF. This chain joins TRBV28 and TRBJ1-5, with 7 positions matching TRBD1. The CDR3 length is 14 residues. Trimming cost V 10 bases and J 0 bases; bases outside gene matches: 6. Germline V CDR1 and CDR2: MDHEN, SYDVKM. The full variable domain, completed using reference TRBV28 and TRBJ1-5, is DVKVTQSSRYLVKRTGEKVFLECVQDMDHENMFWYRQDPGLGLRLIYFSYDVKMKEKGDIPEGYSVSREKKERFSLILESASTNQTSMYLCATTTGSSNQPQHFGDGTRLSIL.

This clone was counted a single time. The CDR3 spells CASSIPLGRGNTEAFF. The DNA of the CDR3 is TGTGCCAGTAGTATCCCTCTGGGCAGGGGCAATACTGAAGCTTTCTTT. The chain recombines TRBV19 with TRBJ1-1, with D perhaps TRBD1 (6 bases). The V gene lost 3 bases and the J gene lost 5 bases, with 19 bases spanning the gap. The CDR3 has 16 amino acids. The germline V gene has CDR1 LNHDA and CDR2 SQIVND (reference sequence).

The CDR3 bases are TGTGCCAGTAGTAACGGACAGGGGCAAGAGACCCAGTACTTC. As protein: CASSNGQGQETQYF. The genes are TRBV19 and TRBJ2-5, with TRBD1 matching over 9 bases. CDR3 length: 14 residues. Unmatched junction bases numbered 2, after V lost 4 bases and J lost 2 bases. Germline CDR1 and CDR2: LNHDA and SQIVND (reference sequence).

The chain is built from TRBV24-1 and TRBJ2-5; 8 bases line up with TRBD1. There are 15 residues in the CDR3. J gave up 1 base and V 3 bases, and 3 bases lay outside the gene matches. CDR1 is KGHDR and CDR2 is SFDVKD in the germline V gene. CDR3 bases: TGTGCCACCAGTGATGGCGGGACAGGCCAAGAGACCCAGTACTTC. Residues: CATSDGGTGQETQYF.

The V call is TRBV18, the J call TRBJ2-7, with TRBD2 matching 10 bases. CDR1 and CDR2 from the germline V gene are KGHSH and LQKENI. Trimming removed 2 bases from V and 6 bases from J; junction bases left unmatched: 4. The CDR3 sequence is 14 residues long. CDR3 nucleotide sequence: TGTGCCAGCTCACCAGTAGCGGGGGGCGGCGAGCAGTACTTC. Amino acids: CASSPVAGGGEQYF.

The V call is TRBV28, the J call TRBJ1-2; D is unclear. The germline V gene has CDR1 MDHEN and CDR2 SYDVKM. This CDR3 contains 18 residues. V dropped 4 bases and J dropped 0 bases, with 21 bases sitting between them. CDR3: CASSSPGAKDETNYGYTF. The CDR3, as DNA: TGTGCCAGCAGTTCGCCGGGAGCGAAAGACGAGACTAACTATGGCTACACCTTC.

The chain links TRBV29-1 to TRBJ1-1; D is possibly TRBD1 (5 bases). CDR1 is SQVTM, CDR2 ANQGSEA, per germline. The CDR3 contains 12 residues. Trimming shortened V by 8 bases and J by 1 base, and 11 bases separated the two germline ends. This CDR3 reads CSQSQGNTEAFF. The CDR3 nucleotides are TGCAGCCAGAGTCAGGGGAACACTGAAGCTTTCTTT. Full variable domain (remainder filled in from reference TRBV29-1 and TRBJ1-1): SAVISQKPSRDICQRGTSLTIQCQVDSQVTMMFWYRQQPGQSLTLIATANQGSEATYESGFVIDKFPISRPNLTFSTLTVSNMSPEDSSIYLCSQSQGNTEAFFGQGTRLTVV.

This clone has only one observation. The same CDR3 arises from other DNA sequences in this sample as well. The V and J genes are TRBV6-1 and TRBJ1-1; D is perhaps TRBD1 (6 bases). Germline loops: CDR1 MNHNS, CDR2 SASEGT. Trimming pared 3 bases from V and 1 base from J, leaving 9 bases between. The CDR3 length is 14 residues. CDR3 protein: CASSEARGNTEAFF. The CDR3 nucleotides are TGTGCCAGCAGTGAGGCCAGGGGGAACACTGAAGCTTTCTTT.

The gene calls are TRBV5-6 and TRBJ1-6; TRBD1 might be the D (5 bases). Trimming stripped 4 bases from V and 6 bases from J, with 11 bases between. The CDR3 spans 14 residues. CDR1 is SGHDT and CDR2 is YYEEEE in the germline V gene. The CDR3 nucleotides are TGTGCCAGCAGCAACAGGCTTTCTAATTCACCCCTCCACTTT. Amino acid sequence: CASSNRLSNSPLHF.

The chain is built from TRBV30 and TRBJ1-2; D is unclear. V gave up 3 bases and J gave up 4 bases, with 9 bases separating them. Germline CDR1 and CDR2: GTSNPN and SVGIG (reference sequence). CDR3 length: 12 amino acids. The CDR3 DNA sequence: TGTGCCTGGAGCGACGGAGCCTATGGCTACACCTTC. Translated, it gives CAWSDGAYGYTF.

This clone was counted a single time. This sequence joins TRBV5-1 and TRBJ2-1; TRBD2 is a possible D gene (5 bases). The CDR3 spans 12 residues. CDR1 is SGHRS and CDR2 is YFSETQ in the germline V gene. Trimming left V 1 base short and J 7 bases short, with 6 bases between. This CDR3 is CASSLSGNEQFF. CDR3 coding DNA: TGCGCCAGCAGCTTGTCGGGGAATGAGCAGTTCTTC.

This chain joins TRBV29-1 and TRBJ1-1; D uncertain. The germline CDR1 and CDR2 sequences are SQVTM and ANQGSEA. CDR3 length: 13 residues. Trimming took off 5 bases at V and 0 bases at J, with 10 bases between the two ends. CDR3 DNA: TGCAGCGTTCTGAGTGGTATGAACACTGAAGCTTTCTTT. This gives the protein CSVLSGMNTEAFF.

This chain uses TRBV9 with TRBJ2-4; 11 bases line up with TRBD2. V was pared by 1 base and J by 6 bases, with 0 bases of the junction left unmatched. Germline V gene data show CDR1 as SGDLS and CDR2 as YYNGEE. This CDR3 region has 14 residues. DNA for the CDR3: TGTGCCAGCAGCGTAACTAGCGGGGGAAACATTCAGTACTTC. Its translation: CASSVTSGGNIQYF.

This chain links TRBV5-1 with TRBJ1-6; no definite D call. Trimming pared 7 bases from V and 7 bases from J, leaving 12 bases between. The germline gives CDR1 SGHRS, CDR2 YFSETQ. The CDR3 consists of 13 residues. CDR3 amino acids: CASRQVSNSPLHF. CDR3 nucleotide sequence: TGCGCCAGCCGGCAGGTTTCCAATTCACCCCTCCACTTT. Supplemented by reference TRBV5-1 and TRBJ1-6, the full variable domain reads KAGVTQTPRYLIKTRGQQVTLSCSPISGHRSVSWYQQTPGQGLQFLFEYFSETQRNKGNFPGRFSGRQFSNSRSEMNVSTLELGDSALYLCASRQVSNSPLHFGNGTRLTVT.

The chain uses TRBV11-2 and TRBJ1-2; D possibly corresponds to TRBD1 (5 bases). Germline lookup yields CDR1 SGHAT and CDR2 FQNNGV. The CDR3 spans 14 residues. Trimming pared 5 bases from V and 6 bases from J, leaving 16 bases between. Here the CDR3 reads CASSRGLQKDGYTF. The DNA of the CDR3 is TGTGCCAGCAGCAGGGGATTACAGAAGGATGGCTACACCTTC.

This rearrangement joins TRBV4-2 to TRBJ1-4, with 7 bases fitting TRBD1. The CDR3 is 15 residues long. V dropped 2 bases and J dropped 7; count of bases not matched to a gene: 7. Germline V gene sequence: CDR1 LGHNA, CDR2 YNFKEQ. CDR3 nucleotides: TGTGCCAGCAGCCAACCAGGGGACAGTCTTGAAAAACTGTTTTTT. It codes for CASSQPGDSLEKLFF.

The rearrangement links TRBV15 to TRBJ1-4, with 7 bases that match TRBD1. Germline CDR1 LNHNV, CDR2 YYDKDF (reference sequence). The CDR3 runs 15 residues. V lost 3 bases and J lost 5; bases outside the gene matches: 6. Here the CDR3 reads CATSREGQINEKLFF. The DNA for the CDR3 is TGTGCCACCAGCAGGGAGGGACAGATAAATGAAAAACTGTTTTTT.

The chain combines TRBV5-8 with TRBJ1-1; 9 nucleotides agree with TRBD1. CDR3 size: 14 residues. CDR1 SGHTS and CDR2 YDEGEE come from the germline V gene. The V gene end was trimmed by 6 bases and the J gene end by 2 bases; junction bases not matched to a gene: 5. CDR3 residues: CASNRGQGNTEAFF. In DNA form, the CDR3 reads TGTGCCAGCAACAGGGGACAGGGCAACACTGAAGCTTTCTTT. Supplemented by reference TRBV5-8 and TRBJ1-1, the full variable domain reads EAGVTQSPTHLIKTRGQQATLRCSPISGHTSVYWYQQALGLGLQFLLWYDEGEERNRGNFPPRFSGRQFPNYSSELNVNALELEDSALYLCASNRGQGNTEAFFGQGTRLTVV.

The V call is TRBV11-2, the J call TRBJ1-2; 8 positions match TRBD1. V lost 5 bases and J lost 6; bases outside the gene matches: 11. Germline V lookup: CDR1 SGHAT, CDR2 FQNNGV. The CDR3 extends over 15 amino acids. The CDR3 loop is CASSRRDRRMHGYTF. Here the CDR3 DNA reads TGTGCCAGCAGCCGTCGGGACAGGCGTATGCATGGCTACACCTTC.

The rearrangement links TRBV4-1 to TRBJ2-7; perhaps TRBD2 as D (6 bases). Germline V gene lookup returns CDR1 MGHRA and CDR2 YSYEKL. The CDR3 length is 17 residues. Trimming stripped 1 base from V and 3 bases from J, with 19 bases between. The CDR3 loop reads CASSQVVAGLTYYEQYF. In DNA form, the CDR3 reads TGCGCCAGCAGCCAAGTAGTCGCGGGGCTCACCTACTACGAGCAGTACTTC.

Concerning this clone: Distinct nucleotide sequences in the sample also encode this CDR3. The V and J genes are TRBV7-9 and TRBJ2-7, with D perhaps matching TRBD2 (5 bases). Trimming took 4 bases from V and 3 from J, leaving 10 bases between them. The CDR3 extends over 13 amino acids. CDR1 and CDR2 (germline): SEHNR, FQNEAQ (reference sequence). The CDR3 here is CASSSGGSYEQYF. In DNA form, the CDR3 reads TGTGCCAGCAGCTCCGGTGGGAGCTACGAGCAGTACTTC.

This clone has a single count. The chain joins TRBV5-1 to TRBJ2-7; TRBD1 aligns across 8 bases. This CDR3 comprises 14 residues. CDR1 and CDR2 from the germline V gene are SGHRS and YFSETQ. V dropped 4 bases and J dropped 2; count of bases not matched to a gene: 5. The CDR3 here is CASSIGQGTYEQYF. CDR3 sequence (DNA): TGCGCCAGCAGCATAGGACAGGGTACCTACGAGCAGTACTTC.

The rearrangement links TRBV20-1 to TRBJ1-4; perhaps TRBD1 as D (6 bases). V was clipped by 7 bases and J by 4 bases, with 7 bases between them. Germline V lookup: CDR1 DFQATT, CDR2 SNEGSKA (reference sequence). The CDR3 has 11 amino acids. CDR3 DNA sequence: TGCAGTGGACAGGATAATGAAAAACTGTTTTTT. This codes for CSGQDNEKLFF.

The rearrangement joins TRBV5-1 to TRBJ1-1; TRBD1 aligns across 7 bases. Germline V gives CDR1 SGHRS, CDR2 YFSETQ. The J segment lost 2 bases and the V segment lost 6 bases, leaving 4 bases of the junction unmatched. CDR3 length equals 13 residues. CDR3 sequence: CASIGQVNTEAFF. CDR3 in DNA: TGCGCCAGCATTGGACAGGTAAACACTGAAGCTTTCTTT. Together with reference TRBV5-1 and TRBJ1-1, the CDR3 gives the full variable domain: KAGVTQTPRYLIKTRGQQVTLSCSPISGHRSVSWYQQTPGQGLQFLFEYFSETQRNKGNFPGRFSGRQFSNSRSEMNVSTLELGDSALYLCASIGQVNTEAFFGQGTRLTVV.

The chain links TRBV5-1 to TRBJ2-3, with D possibly being TRBD1 (5 bases). The germline V gene encodes CDR1 SGHRS and CDR2 YFSETQ. Trimming pared 3 bases from V and 2 bases from J, leaving 10 bases between. The CDR3 totals 14 residues. This CDR3 is CASSYTGPTDTQYF. DNA of the CDR3: TGCGCCAGCAGCTACACAGGCCCCACAGATACGCAGTATTTT.

This chain joins TRBV9 and TRBJ1-2; D perhaps matches TRBD1 (6 bases). V was cut by 4 bases and J by 6 bases, with 13 bases left in between. The CDR3 length is 13 residues. Looked up from germline, CDR1 is SGDLS and CDR2 is YYNGEE. The CDR3 bases are TGTGCCAGCAGCAGACAGGCCATGGATGGCTACACCTTC. Protein sequence: CASSRQAMDGYTF.